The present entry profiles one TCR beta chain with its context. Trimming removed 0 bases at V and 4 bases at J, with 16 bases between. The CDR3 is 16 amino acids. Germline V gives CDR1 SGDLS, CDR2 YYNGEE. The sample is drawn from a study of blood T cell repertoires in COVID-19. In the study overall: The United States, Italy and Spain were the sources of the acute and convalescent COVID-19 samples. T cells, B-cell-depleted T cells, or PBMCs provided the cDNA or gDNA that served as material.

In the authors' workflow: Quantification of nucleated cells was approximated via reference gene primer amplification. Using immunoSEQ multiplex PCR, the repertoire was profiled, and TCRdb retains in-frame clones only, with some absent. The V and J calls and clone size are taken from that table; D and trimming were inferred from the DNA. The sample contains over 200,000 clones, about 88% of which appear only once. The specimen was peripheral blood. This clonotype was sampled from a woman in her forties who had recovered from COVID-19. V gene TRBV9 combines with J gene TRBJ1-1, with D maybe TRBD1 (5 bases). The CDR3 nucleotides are TGTGCCAGCAGCGTAGGACCCGCGGGAAGGGGCACTGAAGCTTTCTTT. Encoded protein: CASSVGPAGRGTEAFF.